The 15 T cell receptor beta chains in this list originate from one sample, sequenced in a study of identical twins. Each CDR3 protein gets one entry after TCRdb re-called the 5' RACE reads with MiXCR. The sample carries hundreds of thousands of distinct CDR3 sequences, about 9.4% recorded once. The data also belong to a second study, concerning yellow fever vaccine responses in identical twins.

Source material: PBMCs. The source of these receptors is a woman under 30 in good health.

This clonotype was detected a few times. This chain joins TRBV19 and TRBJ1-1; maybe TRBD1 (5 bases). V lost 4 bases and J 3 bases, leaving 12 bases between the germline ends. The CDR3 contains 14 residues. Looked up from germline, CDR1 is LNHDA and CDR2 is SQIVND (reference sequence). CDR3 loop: CASSTGSGDTEAFF. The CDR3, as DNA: TGTGCCAGTAGTACTGGGTCGGGGGACACTGAAGCTTTCTTT.

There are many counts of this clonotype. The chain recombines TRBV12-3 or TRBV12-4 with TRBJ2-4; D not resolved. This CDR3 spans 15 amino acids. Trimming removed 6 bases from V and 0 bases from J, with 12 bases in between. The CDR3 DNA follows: TGTGCCAGCAGCAATATCCGTTTAGCCAAAAACATTCAGTACTTC. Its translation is CASSNIRLAKNIQYF.

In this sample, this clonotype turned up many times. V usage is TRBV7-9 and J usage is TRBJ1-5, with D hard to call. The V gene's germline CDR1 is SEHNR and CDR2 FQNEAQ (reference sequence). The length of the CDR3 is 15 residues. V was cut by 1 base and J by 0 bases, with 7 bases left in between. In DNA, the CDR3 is TGTGCCAGCAGCTTAGGGGAAAATAGCAATCAGCCCCAGCATTTT. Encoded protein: CASSLGENSNQPQHF.

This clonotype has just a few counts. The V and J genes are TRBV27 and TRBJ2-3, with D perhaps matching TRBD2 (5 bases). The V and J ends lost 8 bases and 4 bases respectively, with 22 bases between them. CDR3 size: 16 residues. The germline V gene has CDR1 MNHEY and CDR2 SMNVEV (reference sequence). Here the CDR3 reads CASSPGTPAGPDTQYF. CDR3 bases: TGTGCCAGCTCCCCCGGCACACCCGCGGGCCCAGATACGCAGTATTTT.

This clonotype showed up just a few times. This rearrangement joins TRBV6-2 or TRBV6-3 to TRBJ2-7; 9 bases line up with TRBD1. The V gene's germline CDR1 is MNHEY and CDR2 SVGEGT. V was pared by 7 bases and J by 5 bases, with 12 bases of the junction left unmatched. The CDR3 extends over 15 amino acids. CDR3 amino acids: CASNRDRVVLDEQYF. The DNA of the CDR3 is TGTGCCAGCAACCGGGACAGGGTAGTTTTGGACGAGCAGTACTTC.

The CDR3 DNA reads TGCGCCAGCAGCCTAACCTCCGGACAGGGGGTTTTAATAGGGCAGTTCTTC. Its protein product is CASSLTSGQGVLIGQFF. The gene calls are TRBV5-1 and TRBJ2-1, with TRBD1 matching over 10 bases. Germline V gene data show CDR1 as SGHRS and CDR2 as YFSETQ. The V segment lost 4 bases and the J segment 12 bases; nucleotides outside the gene matches: 19. The CDR3 sequence is 17 residues long. The full variable domain, completed using reference TRBV5-1 and TRBJ2-1, is KAGVTQTPRYLIKTRGQQVTLSCSPISGHRSVSWYQQTPGQGLQFLFEYFSETQRNKGNFPGRFSGRQFSNSRSEMNVSTLELGDSALYLCASSLTSGQGVLIGQFFGPGTRLTVL.

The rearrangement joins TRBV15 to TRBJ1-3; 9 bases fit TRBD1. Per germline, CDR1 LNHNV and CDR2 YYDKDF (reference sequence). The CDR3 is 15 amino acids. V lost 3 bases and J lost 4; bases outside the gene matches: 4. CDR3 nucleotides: TGTGCCACCAGCAGGGACAGGGGTACAGGAAACACCATATATTTT. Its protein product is CATSRDRGTGNTIYF.

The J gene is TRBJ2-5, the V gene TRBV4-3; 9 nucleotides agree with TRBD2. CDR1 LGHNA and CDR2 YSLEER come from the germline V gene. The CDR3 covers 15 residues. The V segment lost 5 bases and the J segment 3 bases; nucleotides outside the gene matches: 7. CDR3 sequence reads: CASSAGTSWEETQYF. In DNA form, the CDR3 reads TGCGCCAGCAGCGCTGGGACTAGCTGGGAAGAGACCCAGTACTTC.

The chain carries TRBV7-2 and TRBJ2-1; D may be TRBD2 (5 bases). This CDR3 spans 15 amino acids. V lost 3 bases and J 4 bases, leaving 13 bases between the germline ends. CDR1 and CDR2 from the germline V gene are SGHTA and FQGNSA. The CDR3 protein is CASSLGSPEYNEQFF. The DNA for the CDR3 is TGTGCCAGCAGCTTGGGGAGCCCAGAGTACAATGAGCAGTTCTTC.

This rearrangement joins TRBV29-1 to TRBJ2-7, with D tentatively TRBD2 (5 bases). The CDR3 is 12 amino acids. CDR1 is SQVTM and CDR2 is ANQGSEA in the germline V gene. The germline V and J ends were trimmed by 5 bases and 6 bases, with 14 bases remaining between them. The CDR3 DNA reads TGCAGCGTTTTTTCCACCGGACTCGAGCAGTACTTC. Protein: CSVFSTGLEQYF.

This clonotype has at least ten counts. The CDR3 loop is CASSESGTGPLGYTF. DNA for the CDR3: TGCGCCAGCAGCGAATCCGGGACAGGGCCCTTGGGCTACACCTTC. This chain links TRBV5-1 with TRBJ1-2; 9 bases agree with TRBD1. In germline, CDR1 is SGHRS, CDR2 YFSETQ. There are 15 residues in the CDR3. With 4 bases clipped from V and 8 bases from J, the junction kept 12 bases outside the gene matches.

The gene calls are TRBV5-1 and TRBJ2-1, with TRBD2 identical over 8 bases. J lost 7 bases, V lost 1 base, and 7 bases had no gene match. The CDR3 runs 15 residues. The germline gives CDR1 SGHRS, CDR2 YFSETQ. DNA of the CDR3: TGCGCCAGCAGCTTGCGAGCGGGAGCTAGGAATGAGCAGTTCTTC. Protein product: CASSLRAGARNEQFF.

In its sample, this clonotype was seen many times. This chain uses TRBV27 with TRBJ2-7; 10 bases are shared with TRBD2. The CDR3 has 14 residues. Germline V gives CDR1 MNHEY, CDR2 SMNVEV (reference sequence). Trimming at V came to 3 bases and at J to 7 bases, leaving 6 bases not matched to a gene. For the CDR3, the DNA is TGTGCCAGCAGTTTGGGACTAGCGATGGGGGAGCAGTACTTC. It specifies CASSLGLAMGEQYF.

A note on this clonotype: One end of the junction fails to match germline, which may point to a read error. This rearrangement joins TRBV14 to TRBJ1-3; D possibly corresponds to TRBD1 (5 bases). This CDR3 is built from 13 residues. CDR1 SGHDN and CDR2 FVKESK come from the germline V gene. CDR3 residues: CASSQDRGTTIYF. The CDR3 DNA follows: TGTGCCAGCAGCCAAGATAGGGGAACCACCATATATTTT.

CDR3 sequence: CASSHEPGTTYNEQFF. The CDR3 coding sequence is TGCGCCAGCAGCCACGAGCCCGGGACCACTTACAATGAGCAGTTCTTC. This rearrangement joins TRBV4-3 to TRBJ2-1; the D gene could be TRBD1 or TRBD2 (5 bases each). This CDR3 has 16 amino acids. Trimming pared 3 bases from V and 4 bases from J, leaving 16 bases between. The germline V gene encodes CDR1 LGHNA and CDR2 YSLEER.